One and the same sample provided the 20 T cell receptor beta chains below, sequenced in a study of T cells in Graves' hyperthyroidism and ophthalmopathy. What was amplified from RNA transcripts were TCR beta CDR3 regions. During a first-round RT-PCR of the TCR CDR3, the HTBI primer set was used. TCRdb called the multiplex PCR reads again in MiXCR, with one record for every CDR3 protein. The table shows some 620,000 distinct CDR3 sequences, with under 20% occurring only once. The sequenced sample was blood. The source is a woman younger than 45 with Graves' hyperthyroidism.

This clonotype occurred a few times. The rearrangement uses TRBV5-1 and TRBJ1-1, with D unresolved. The CDR3 contains 13 residues. Germline CDR1 reads SGHRS; CDR2 reads YFSETQ. V gave up 0 bases and J gave up 11 bases, with 14 bases separating them. CDR3 nucleotide sequence: TGCGCCAGCAGCTTGGATGGCCGGTTCGCGGCTTTCTTT. This encodes CASSLDGRFAAFF.

For this clonotype: A much larger clone differs from this one at a single base, so this may be a read error. The gene calls are TRBV27 and TRBJ2-2; 9 bases are a match to TRBD2. Germline assignment: CDR1 MNHEY and CDR2 SMNVEV (reference sequence). With 2 bases clipped from V and 4 bases from J, the junction kept 2 bases outside the gene matches. The CDR3 loop spans 15 amino acids. CDR3 DNA: TGTGCCAGCAGTTTAGTTAGCGGGAGCACCGGGGAGCTGTTTTTT. Its protein is CASSLVSGSTGELFF.

This clonotype occurred many times. This chain links TRBV20-1 with TRBJ2-7; D uncertain. The germline V and J ends were trimmed by 5 bases and 1 base, with 12 bases remaining between them. CDR1 and CDR2 from the germline V gene are DFQATT and SNEGSKA (reference sequence). The CDR3 length is 13 residues. CDR3 loop: CSAPGPTSYEQYF. The CDR3 DNA sequence: TGCAGTGCTCCCGGGCCGACTTCCTACGAGCAGTACTTC.

This clonotype was recorded at least ten times. The chain carries TRBV27 and TRBJ2-5, with 12 bases matching TRBD1. There are 16 residues in the CDR3. With 6 bases clipped from V and 5 bases from J, the junction kept 10 bases outside the gene matches. Germline-derived CDR1 and CDR2 are MNHEY and SMNVEV (reference sequence). In DNA, the CDR3 is TGTGCCAGCAGCCCCGGGACAGGGGGCGGGAGGGAGACCCAGTACTTC. Protein sequence: CASSPGTGGGRETQYF.

The chain links TRBV27 to TRBJ1-1; D is perhaps TRBD1 (5 bases). V was trimmed by 4 bases and J by 8 bases, leaving 8 bases between them. Germline V CDR1 and CDR2: MNHEY, SMNVEV (reference sequence). This CDR3 has 11 amino acids. CDR3 nucleotide sequence: TGTGCCAGCAGTTCAGGGAAGGAAGCTTTCTTT. It encodes CASSSGKEAFF.

Turning to this clonotype: Relative to the germline gene, one junction end is altered; a read error may explain this. The CDR3 is CVSSRGTGGSEKLFF. The CDR3 bases are TGTGTCAGCTCACGAGGGACAGGGGGATCCGAAAAACTGTTTTTT. V gene TRBV18 combines with J gene TRBJ1-4; TRBD1 matches 11 bases. There are 15 residues in the CDR3. Germline V lookup: CDR1 KGHSH, CDR2 LQKENI.

This clonotype came up many times. The rearrangement uses TRBV29-1 and TRBJ2-1, with 13 bases lining up with TRBD2. The germline CDR1 and CDR2 sequences are SQVTM and ANQGSEA. The CDR3 is 16 amino acids. The trim removed 3 bases at V and 0 bases at J, leaving 2 bases unmatched. The CDR3 nucleotides read TGCAGCGTTGAGGGACTAGCGGGGAGCTCCTACAATGAGCAGTTCTTC. It yields the protein CSVEGLAGSSYNEQFF.

As regards this clonotype: The missing conserved phenylalanine or tryptophan at the end of this CDR3 makes a read error likely. The chain uses TRBV20-1 and TRBJ2-1; 7 bases are shared with TRBD2. This CDR3 contains 15 residues. Germline V gene sequence: CDR1 DFQATT, CDR2 SNEGSKA (reference sequence). The CDR3 loop is CSGERGRGGYNGQFV. For the CDR3, the DNA is TGCAGTGGTGAGAGAGGTCGGGGAGGGTACAATGGGCAGTTCGTC.

This clonotype came up many times. The chain couples TRBV7-8 to TRBJ2-5, with 8 bases identical to TRBD1. V dropped 5 bases and J dropped 5; count of bases not matched to a gene: 7. Looked up from germline, CDR1 is SGHVS and CDR2 is FQNEAQ. This CDR3 comprises 14 residues. CDR3 region: CASSPGGRGETQYF. DNA of the CDR3: TGTGCCAGCAGCCCAGGGGGCCGCGGGGAGACCCAGTACTTC.

This chain connects TRBV7-9 to TRBJ2-1; the D gene is possibly TRBD2 (6 bases). CDR1 is SEHNR, CDR2 FQNEAQ, per germline (reference sequence). Deletions cut 1 base from V and 5 bases from J, with 18 bases between. The CDR3 runs 17 residues. CDR3 bases: TGTGCCAGCAGCTTAGGACTAGAGGCCCACCGGGACAATGAGCAGTTCTTC. Protein sequence: CASSLGLEAHRDNEQFF.

This clonotype appeared many times. The chain carries TRBV5-1 and TRBJ2-3; the match to TRBD2 covers 13 bases. The V and J ends lost 3 bases and 5 bases, in that order; junction bases with no gene match: 6. CDR3 length equals 16 residues. Germline CDR1 SGHRS, CDR2 YFSETQ. CDR3 coding DNA: TGCGCCAGCAGCTCGAGACTAGCGGGAGGAATAGATACGCAGTATTTT. Translation: CASSSRLAGGIDTQYF.

This clonotype was counted ten times or more. V and J are TRBV30 and TRBJ2-1; a weak D match, TRBD2 (6 bases). This CDR3 is built from 14 residues. V lost 5 bases and J 8 bases, leaving 19 bases between the germline ends. CDR1 and CDR2 (germline): GTSNPN, SVGIG (reference sequence). As DNA, the CDR3 is TGTGCCTGGCAGTTGGCAGCGGGTCCCGATGAGCAGTTCTTC. As protein: CAWQLAAGPDEQFF.

The table lists this clonotype with many counts. DNA of the CDR3: TGTGCCAGCAGTTTACAGGGTGAGGCTTTGGAGACCCAGTACTTC. Protein: CASSLQGEALETQYF. The rearrangement uses TRBV28 and TRBJ2-5; maybe TRBD1 (5 bases). V gave up 2 bases and J gave up 5 bases, with 15 bases separating them. This CDR3 contains 15 residues. Germline loops: CDR1 MDHEN, CDR2 SYDVKM.

The rearrangement links TRBV9 to TRBJ1-1; weak D call: TRBD1 (5 bases). From germline, CDR1 is SGDLS and CDR2 YYNGEE. V was trimmed by 0 bases and J by 0 bases, leaving 9 bases between them. The length of the CDR3 is 15 residues. CDR3 amino acids: CASSVGGAVNTEAFF. The CDR3 nucleotides are TGTGCCAGCAGCGTAGGGGGCGCGGTGAACACTGAAGCTTTCTTT.

V usage is TRBV7-2 and J usage is TRBJ2-1; 10 bases map to TRBD2. The germline CDR1 and CDR2 sequences are SGHTA and FQGNSA. The ends lost 4 bases at V and 1 base at J; junction bases unmatched: 4. The length of the CDR3 is 16 residues. CDR3 protein: CASSSTSGASYNEQFF. The CDR3 region has the DNA TGTGCCAGCAGCTCCACTAGCGGGGCTTCCTACAATGAGCAGTTCTTC. Variable domain in full (rest from reference TRBV7-2 and TRBJ2-1): GAGVSQSPSNKVTEKGKDVELRCDPISGHTALYWYRQSLGQGLEFLIYFQGNSAPDKSGLPSDRFSAERTGGSVSTLTIQRTQQEDSAVYLCASSSTSGASYNEQFFGPGTRLTVL.

CDR3 sequence reads: CASNRVVTGELFF. The CDR3 DNA reads TGTGCCAGCAACCGGGTTGTCACCGGGGAGCTGTTTTTT. The gene calls are TRBV6-2 or TRBV6-3 and TRBJ2-2, with D unresolved. The CDR3 is made up of 13 amino acids. Germline V gene data show CDR1 as MNHEY and CDR2 as SVGEGT. V lost 7 bases, J lost 4 bases, and 10 bases lay in between.

In this sample, this clonotype turned up many times. The chain links TRBV6-2 or TRBV6-3 to TRBJ2-1, with 7 nucleotides matching TRBD2. The germline V gene has CDR1 MNHEY and CDR2 SVGEGT. The CDR3 covers 16 residues. Trimming removed 4 bases from V and 1 base from J; junction bases left unmatched: 7. The CDR3 reads CASSSYSGRSYNEQFF. CDR3 nucleotides: TGTGCCAGCAGTTCCTATAGCGGGCGTTCCTACAATGAGCAGTTCTTC.

A few counts support this clonotype. This chain uses TRBV20-1 with TRBJ1-2, with no clear D. Germline CDR1 reads DFQATT; CDR2 reads SNEGSKA (reference sequence). The CDR3 totals 14 residues. V shed 1 base and J shed 1 base, with 10 bases lying between them. This CDR3 is CSARVAVSNYGYTF. As DNA, the CDR3 is TGCAGTGCTAGAGTGGCAGTGAGTAACTATGGCTACACCTTC.

The rearrangement links TRBV7-2 to TRBJ2-7; 8 bases match TRBD2. Trimming removed 6 bases from V and 5 bases from J; junction bases left unmatched: 9. The CDR3 runs 14 residues. Germline lookup yields CDR1 SGHTA and CDR2 FQGNSA. CDR3: CASRVSGIPHEQYF. DNA for the CDR3: TGTGCCAGCAGAGTTAGCGGGATCCCACACGAGCAGTACTTC.

This rearrangement joins TRBV4-3 to TRBJ2-1; tentatively, D is TRBD1 (6 bases). CDR3 size: 17 residues. The V gene's germline CDR1 is LGHNA and CDR2 YSLEER. V was pared by 4 bases and J by 0 bases, with 16 bases between. CDR3 sequence reads: CASSPHSGTYSYNEQFF. The CDR3, as DNA: TGCGCCAGCAGCCCCCATTCCGGGACATACTCCTACAATGAGCAGTTCTTC.